This TCR beta chain was identified during a study of T cell responses to AZD1222 COVID-19 vaccine. General study results and limits: Along spike, vaccine-associated CD4 TCRs were found throughout, with dominance at 160-218 and 743-854. Mostly white British, mostly female donors; authors suggested clonal diversity may be underestimated.

Trimming took 6 bases from V and 2 from J, leaving 14 bases between them. CDR1 and CDR2 from the germline V gene are SGHRS and YFSETQ. This CDR3 has 14 amino acids. Clones were read by immunoSEQ multiplex PCR, and TCRdb kept only the in-frame ones, dropping some. Here the sample spans some 150,000 clones, around 90% being singletons. Comments on this clone: Its target is not known.

The starting material was peripheral blood, obtained on day 0 of MenACWY control vaccination. This sequence joins TRBV5-1 and TRBJ1-2; no clear D gene. The source is an adult in good health. CDR3 nucleotide sequence: TGCGCCAGCAACCGAGAAGGGTGGAACTATGGCTACACCTTC. Protein: CASNREGWNYGYTF.